The 8 T cell receptor beta chains listed next were all sequenced from one sample in a study of blood T cell repertoires in COVID-19. Produced via immunoSEQ multiplex PCR; TCRdb's table is partial and in-frame only. The repertoire has 60,000 to 65,000 clones, over 65% of them found once; the top ten carry 11% to 15%. The material sequenced was peripheral blood. These TCRs come from a man in his sixties with COVID-19, enrolled during active disease.

This rearrangement joins TRBV7-4 to TRBJ1-6; D call uncertain. Trimming cost V 11 bases and J 3 bases, with 23 bases left between them. CDR3 length equals 17 residues. Germline loops: CDR1 SGHVT, CDR2 SQSDAQ. The CDR3 protein is CAAENGIPVNYNSPLHF. Here the CDR3 DNA reads TGTGCCGCCGAAAACGGGATCCCGGTAAACTATAATTCACCCCTCCACTTT. The whole variable domain, remainder taken from reference TRBV7-4 and TRBJ1-6, is GAGVSQSPRYKVAKRGRDVALRCDSISGHVTLYWYRQTLGQGSEVLTYSQSDAQRDKSGRPSGRFSAERPERSVSTLKIQRTEQGDSAVYLCAAENGIPVNYNSPLHFGNGTRLTVT.

There are a few counts of this clone. The rearrangement joins TRBV5-3 to TRBJ1-1; D is unresolved. TRBV5-3 falls under the ORF class, with uncertain function. CDR3 size: 11 residues. The germline V and J ends were trimmed by 0 bases and 8 bases, with 5 bases remaining between them. CDR3 in amino acids: CARSLVREAFF. In DNA form, the CDR3 reads TGTGCCAGAAGCTTGGTCCGGGAAGCTTTCTTT.

By sample share, this clone is medium-sized (0.01 to 0.1%). This chain joins TRBV28 and TRBJ2-4; 9 bases are shared with TRBD1. In germline, CDR1 is MDHEN, CDR2 SYDVKM. This CDR3 has 16 residues. With V trimmed by 1 base and J by 1 base, 2 bases remained unmatched. CDR3 region: CASSLFGQGAKNIQYF. The CDR3 region has the DNA TGTGCCAGCAGTTTATTCGGACAGGGGGCCAAAAACATTCAGTACTTC.

About this clone: This CDR3 is also generated by other DNA sequences in the sample. The chain recombines TRBV6-5 with TRBJ1-1; D call uncertain. Trimming left V 6 bases short and J 1 base short, with 9 bases between. Germline CDR1 and CDR2: MNHEY and SVGAGI. The CDR3 runs 13 residues. The CDR3 loop reads CASRTRKNTEAFF. In DNA form, the CDR3 reads TGTGCCAGCAGAACCAGGAAGAACACTGAAGCTTTCTTT.

The rearrangement joins TRBV6-5 to TRBJ2-7; D perhaps matches TRBD2 (6 bases). This CDR3 has 15 amino acids. Germline V lookup: CDR1 MNHEY, CDR2 SVGAGI. V dropped 7 bases and J dropped 1 base, with 17 bases sitting between them. The CDR3 loop reads CASIDWRGPSYEQYF. In nucleotides, the CDR3 is TGTGCCAGCATAGATTGGCGGGGACCTTCCTACGAGCAGTACTTC.

The chain joins TRBV4-1 to TRBJ2-7, with a tentative D call TRBD1 (6 bases). The V end was cut by 1 base, the J end by 2 bases, with 15 bases between. Germline V gene sequence: CDR1 MGHRA, CDR2 YSYEKL. There are 16 residues in the CDR3. The CDR3 DNA sequence: TGCGCCAGCAGCCAAGGAGGGGGACGCCGAACCTACGAGCAGTACTTC. Residues: CASSQGGGRRTYEQYF.

The chain carries TRBV2 and TRBJ1-5, with D possibly matching TRBD1 (5 bases). Germline CDR1 reads SNHLY; CDR2 reads FYNNEI. This CDR3 comprises 14 residues. V lost 4 bases, J lost 5 bases, and 12 bases lay in between. Written as DNA, the CDR3 is TGTGCCAGCAGTGCAGAGGACACATATCAGCCCCAGCATTTT. Translation gives CASSAEDTYQPQHF.

This chain joins TRBV5-1 and TRBJ2-7; possible D gene TRBD2, 7 bases. The germline V gene has CDR1 SGHRS and CDR2 YFSETQ. Trimming removed 4 bases at V and 1 base at J, with 18 bases between. There are 16 residues in the CDR3. The CDR3: CASSPARGGPSYEQYF. Here the CDR3 DNA reads TGCGCCAGCAGCCCGGCTAGGGGGGGCCCATCCTACGAGCAGTACTTC.